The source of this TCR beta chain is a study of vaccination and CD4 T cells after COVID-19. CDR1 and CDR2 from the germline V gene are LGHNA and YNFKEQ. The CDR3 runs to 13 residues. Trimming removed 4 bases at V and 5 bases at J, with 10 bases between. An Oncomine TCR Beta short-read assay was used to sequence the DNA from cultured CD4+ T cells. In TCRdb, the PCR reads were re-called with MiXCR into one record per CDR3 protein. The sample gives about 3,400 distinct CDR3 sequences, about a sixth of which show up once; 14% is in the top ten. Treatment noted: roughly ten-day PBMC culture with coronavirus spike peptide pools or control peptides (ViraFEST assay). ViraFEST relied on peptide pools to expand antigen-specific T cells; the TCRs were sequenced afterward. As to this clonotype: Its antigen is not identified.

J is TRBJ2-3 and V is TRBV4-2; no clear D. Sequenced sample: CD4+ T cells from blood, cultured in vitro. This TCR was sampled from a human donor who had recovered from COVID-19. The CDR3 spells CASSRPAGDTQYF. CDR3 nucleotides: TGTGCCAGCAGCCGCCCAGCCGGAGATACGCAGTATTTT.